The clone carrying this TCR beta chain was picked up one time. The table came from immunoSEQ multiplex PCR; TCRdb's copy has only in-frame clones and leaves some out. The repertoire holds approximately 130,000 clones, with over 85% as singletons. This record belongs to a study of cytomegalovirus exposure and HLA in healthy donors. V lost 4 bases to trimming and J lost 0 bases; unmatched junction nucleotides: 12. Germline loops: CDR1 SGHNT, CDR2 YYREEE (reference sequence). The CDR3 loop spans 18 amino acids. Sequenced material: PBMCs. This clonotype originated in a woman aged 18-29 years in good health and CMV-seronegative. The genes are TRBV5-4 and TRBJ2-3; 9 nucleotides line up with TRBD2. The CDR3 sequence is CASSRSGGRASSTDTQYF. CDR3 nucleotide sequence: TGTGCCAGCAGCCGGTCGGGCGGGAGGGCCTCTAGCACAGATACGCAGTATTTT.